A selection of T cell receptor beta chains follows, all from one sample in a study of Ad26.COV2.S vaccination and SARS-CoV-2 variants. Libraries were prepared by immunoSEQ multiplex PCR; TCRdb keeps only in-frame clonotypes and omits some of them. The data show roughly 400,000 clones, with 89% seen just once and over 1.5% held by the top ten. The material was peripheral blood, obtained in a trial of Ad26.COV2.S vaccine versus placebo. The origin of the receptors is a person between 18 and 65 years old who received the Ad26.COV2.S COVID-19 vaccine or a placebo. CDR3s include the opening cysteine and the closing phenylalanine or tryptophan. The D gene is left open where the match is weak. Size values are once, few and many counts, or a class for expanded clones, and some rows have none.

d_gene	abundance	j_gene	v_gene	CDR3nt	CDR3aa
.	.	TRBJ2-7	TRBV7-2	TGTGCCAGCAGCTTCGGAGACGGCTACGAGCAGTACTTC	CASSFGDGYEQYF
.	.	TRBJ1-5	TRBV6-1	TGTGCCAGCAGTGTCACCTCTCTAGGAGCTGCGAGGAATCAGCCCCAGCATTTT	CASSVTSLGAARNQPQHF
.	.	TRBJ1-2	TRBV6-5	TGTGCCAGCAGTATCAGGGGTGAGGGCTACACCTTC	CASSIRGEGYTF
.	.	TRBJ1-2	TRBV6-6	TGTGCCAGCAGTCCCCGGCGGGGGAACAACTATGGCTACACCTTC	CASSPRRGNNYGYTF
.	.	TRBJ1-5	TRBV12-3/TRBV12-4	TGTGCCAGCAGTTTTTGGGATCAGCCCCAGCATTTT	CASSFWDQPQHF
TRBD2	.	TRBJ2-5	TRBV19	TGTGCCAGTAGTATGGCAGCGGGAGTTGAGACCCAGTACTTC	CASSMAAGVETQYF
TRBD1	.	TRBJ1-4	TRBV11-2	TGTGCCAGCAGCTCCACAGGGGGAACTAATGAAAAACTGTTTTTT	CASSSTGGTNEKLFF
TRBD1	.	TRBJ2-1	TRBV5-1	TGCGCCAGCAGCTTGTGGGTGACAGGGGGCCACAATGAGCAGTTCTTC	CASSLWVTGGHNEQFF
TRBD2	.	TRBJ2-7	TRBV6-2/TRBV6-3	TGTGCCAGCAGTTATATAGCGGGACTCGAGCAGTACTTC	CASSYIAGLEQYF
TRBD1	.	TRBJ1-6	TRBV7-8	TGTGCCAGCAGCCCCGGGACAGGGACAGGTTCACCCCTCCACTTT	CASSPGTGTGSPLHF
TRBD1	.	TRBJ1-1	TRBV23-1	TGCGCCAGCAGTCCCAGGGGGGCTGAAGCTTTCTTT	CASSPRGAEAFF
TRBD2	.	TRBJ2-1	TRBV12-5	TGTGCTAGTGGTTTGGCACTCCAGCTAGCGGGAGGGCGTATATCCTACAATGAGCAGTTCTTC	CASGLALQLAGGRISYNEQFF
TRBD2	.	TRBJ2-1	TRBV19	TGTGCCAGCAGAAAAGGACTAGCGGGAGGAGGGGGATACAATGAGCAGTTCTTC	CASRKGLAGGGGYNEQFF
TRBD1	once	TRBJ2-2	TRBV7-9	TGTGCCAGCAGCTCGCCGACAGGGGGCCCCACCGGGGAGCTGTTTTTT	CASSSPTGGPTGELFF
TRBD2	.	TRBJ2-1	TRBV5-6	TGTGCCAGCAGCTTGGGGTTAGCGGGTAGTGAGCAGTTCTTC	CASSLGLAGSEQFF
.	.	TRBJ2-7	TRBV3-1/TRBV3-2	TGTGCCAGCAGCCAAGGTTCCTACGAGCAGTACTTC	CASSQGSYEQYF
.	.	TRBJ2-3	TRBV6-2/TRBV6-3	TGTGCCAGCAGCGCGGGCCTTAGCACAGATACGCAGTATTTT	CASSAGLSTDTQYF
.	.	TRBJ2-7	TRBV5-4	TGTGCCAGCAGCCCGAAAGAAGGTGTCGAGCAGTACTTC	CASSPKEGVEQYF
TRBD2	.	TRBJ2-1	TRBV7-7	TGTGCCAGCAGCTCCAGACTAGCGGGAGGGCCGGATGAGCAGTTCTTC	CASSSRLAGGPDEQFF
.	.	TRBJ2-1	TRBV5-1	TGCGCCAGCAGCCCTGGGAGGTATGAGCAGTTCTTC	CASSPGRYEQFF
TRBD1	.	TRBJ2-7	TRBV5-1	TGCGCCAGCAGCCCGCTAGAAGGGACAGGCACCGAGCAGTACTTC	CASSPLEGTGTEQYF
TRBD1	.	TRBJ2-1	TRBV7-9	TGTGCCAGCAGCCCAACAGGGGTAAGGAATGAGCAGTTCTTC	CASSPTGVRNEQFF
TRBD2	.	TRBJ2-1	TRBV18	TGTGCCAGCTCACCACCTAGCGGGAGCGATGAGCAGTTCTTC	CASSPPSGSDEQFF
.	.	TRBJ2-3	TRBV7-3	TGTGCCAGCAGCTTAACGTTAATGGCGGGTCCCGCCCGGAAGTATTTT	CASSLTLMAGPARKYF
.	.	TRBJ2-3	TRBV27	TGTGCCAGCAGTTTTAGTGGCAGAGGGGCAGATACGCAGTATTTT	CASSFSGRGADTQYF
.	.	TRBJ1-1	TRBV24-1	TGTGCCACCAGATCCAGGGGTGGGAACACTGAAGCTTTCTTT	CATRSRGGNTEAFF
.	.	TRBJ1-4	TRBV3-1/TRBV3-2	TGTGCCAGCAGCCAATATTATACGGAAAGGGTGTTTTTT	CASSQYYTERVFF
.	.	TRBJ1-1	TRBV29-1	TGCAGCGTGTCATCGTCCCCGGGGCGGGGCACTGAAGCTTTCTTT	CSVSSSPGRGTEAFF
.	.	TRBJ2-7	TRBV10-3	TGTGCCATTTCAGGGGACTACGAGCAGTACTTC	CAISGDYEQYF
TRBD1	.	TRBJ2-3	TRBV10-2	TGCGCCAGCAGCCAGGGGGCTGGTACAGATACGCAGTATTTT	CASSQGAGTDTQYF
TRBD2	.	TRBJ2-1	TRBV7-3	TGTGCCAGCAGCCCGGGACTAGCGGGAAACAATGAGCAGTTCTTC	CASSPGLAGNNEQFF
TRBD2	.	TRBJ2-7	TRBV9	TGTGCCAGCAGCGTCGGACTAGCGGACTCCTACGAGCAGTACTTC	CASSVGLADSYEQYF
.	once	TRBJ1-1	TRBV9	TGTGCCAGCAGCGTAGGATCGGGGACTGAAGCTTTCTTT	CASSVGSGTEAFF
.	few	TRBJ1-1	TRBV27	TGTGCCAGCAGTCCCTTGATCCGACCGAACACTGAAGCTTTCTTT	CASSPLIRPNTEAFF
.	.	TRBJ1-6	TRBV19	TGTGCCAGTAGTATGGGCAGGGAAAATTCACCCCTCCACTTT	CASSMGRENSPLHF
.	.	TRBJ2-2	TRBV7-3	TGTGCCAGCACTCTCTCTAGAAACACCGGGGAGCTGTTTTTT	CASTLSRNTGELFF
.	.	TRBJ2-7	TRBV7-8	TGTGCCAGCAGCACCCGAGCGGTATCCTACGAGCAGTACTTC	CASSTRAVSYEQYF
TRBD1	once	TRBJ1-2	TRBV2	TGTGCCAGCCCGACAGGGTCGGGATATGGCTACACCTTC	CASPTGSGYGYTF
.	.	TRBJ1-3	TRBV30	TGTGCCTGGAGTGTACGATCTTCTGGAAACACCATATATTTT	CAWSVRSSGNTIYF
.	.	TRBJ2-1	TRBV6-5	TGTGCCAGCAGTTACTCGGAGGCAGGGGAGCAGTTCTTC	CASSYSEAGEQFF
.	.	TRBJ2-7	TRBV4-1	TGCGCCAGCAGCCAAGAAGCACTAGGGCCCTACGAGCAGTACTTC	CASSQEALGPYEQYF
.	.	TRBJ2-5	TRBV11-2	TGTGCCAGCAGCTTAGACCCGGAAGAGACCCAGTACTTC	CASSLDPEETQYF
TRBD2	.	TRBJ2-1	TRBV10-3	TGTGCCATCAGAGAACGGACTAGCGGGACTGAGCAGTTCTTC	CAIRERTSGTEQFF
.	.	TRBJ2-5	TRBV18	TGTGCCAGCTCACCACCGGGACCCCAGGGCAGAGAGACCCAGTACTTC	CASSPPGPQGRETQYF
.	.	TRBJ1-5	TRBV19	TGTGCCAGTACCCGTACAGGGACAAGCAATCAGCCCCAGCATTTT	CASTRTGTSNQPQHF
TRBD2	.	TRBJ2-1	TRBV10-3	TGTGCCATCAGTGATTCTAGCGGGGCTTCCTACAATGAGCAGTTCTTC	CAISDSSGASYNEQFF
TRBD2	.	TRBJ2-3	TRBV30	TGTGCCTGGAGTTTGCGGGGGGCGGCAGATACGCAGTATTTT	CAWSLRGAADTQYF
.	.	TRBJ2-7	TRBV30	TGTGCCTGGAGTGTTCCCGGGAGCACCTACGAGCAGTACTTC	CAWSVPGSTYEQYF
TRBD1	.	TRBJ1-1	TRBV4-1	TGCGCCAGCAGCCAAGCCTCCGGGACAGTTGAAGCTTTCTTT	CASSQASGTVEAFF
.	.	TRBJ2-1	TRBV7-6	TGTGCCAGCAGCTTAGAGGGTGACAGGTCCAATGAGCAGTTCTTC	CASSLEGDRSNEQFF
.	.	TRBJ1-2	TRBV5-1	TGCGCCAGCAGCCCAGGAGTCCTTAACTATGGCTACACCTTC	CASSPGVLNYGYTF
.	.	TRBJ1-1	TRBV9	TGTGCCAGCAGCGAGCTGGGTAACACTGAAGCTTTCTTT	CASSELGNTEAFF
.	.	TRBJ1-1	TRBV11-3	TGTGCCAGCCGGGCCAGCTCACAAGCTTTCTTT	CASRASSQAFF
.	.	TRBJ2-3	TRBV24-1	TGTGCCACCAGTGATTTTCCCGGCGGCGAGCCTAGCACAGATACGCAGTATTTT	CATSDFPGGEPSTDTQYF
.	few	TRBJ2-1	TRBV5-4	TGTGCCAGCAGCTTGGGCGGGACCCTAGGGAATGAGCAGTTCTTC	CASSLGGTLGNEQFF
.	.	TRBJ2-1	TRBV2	TGTGCCAGCAGTGCGGGGCGGGGGCTTTCCTACAATGAGCAGTTCTTC	CASSAGRGLSYNEQFF
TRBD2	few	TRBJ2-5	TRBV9	TGTGCCAGCAGCGTGACTAGCGGGAGGAATCAAGAGACCCAGTACTTC	CASSVTSGRNQETQYF
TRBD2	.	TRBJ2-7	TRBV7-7	TGTGCCAGCAGCCACGGACTAGCGGGAGAGTACGAGCAGTACTTC	CASSHGLAGEYEQYF
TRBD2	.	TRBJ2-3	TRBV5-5	TGTGCCACTGAACAGGGACTAGCGTCGACAGATACGCAGTATTTT	CATEQGLASTDTQYF